This entry lists 26 T cell receptor beta chains sequenced from one sample in a study of OX40 agonist ivuxolimab in advanced cancers. Using immunoSEQ multiplex PCR, the repertoire was profiled, and TCRdb retains in-frame clones only, with some absent. This table has approximately 13,000 clones, about 82% appearing once. The source material was CD4+ or CD8+ T cells sorted from blood, sampled in a trial of the OX40 agonist ivuxolimab. All receptors come from an adult with an advanced solid tumor such as melanoma, head and neck, liver or kidney cancer.

Notes on this clone: This likely came from a read error, as a far larger clone is one base away. The chain has TRBV7-9 and TRBJ2-7; a possible D gene is TRBD1 (5 bases). Germline V gene sequence: CDR1 SEHNR, CDR2 FQNEAQ (reference sequence). Trimming stripped 5 bases from V and 3 bases from J, with 8 bases between. This CDR3 is built from 12 residues. The CDR3 coding sequence is TGTGCCAGCAGCCCGGACAACTACGAGCAGTACTTC. Translating gives CASSPDNYEQYF.

This clone is medium-sized. The identical CDR3 is also encoded by other nucleotide sequences in the sample. The J gene is TRBJ2-7, the V gene TRBV9; D perhaps matches TRBD1 (5 bases). The CDR3 has 13 amino acids. Trimming shortened V by 0 bases and J by 1 base, and 5 bases separated the two germline ends. From germline, CDR1 is SGDLS and CDR2 YYNGEE. The CDR3 nucleotides are TGTGCCAGCAGCGTAGAGGGGTCCTACGAGCAGTACTTC. This encodes CASSVEGSYEQYF. Full variable domain (rest looked up from reference TRBV9 and TRBJ2-7): DSGVTQTPKHLITATGQRVTLRCSPRSGDLSVYWYQQSLDQGLQFLIQYYNGEERAKGNILERFSAQQFPDLHSELNLSSLELGDSALYFCASSVEGSYEQYFGPGTRLTVT.

The CDR3 loop reads CASSYSLDSSYEQYF. DNA of the CDR3: TGTGCCAGCAGTTACTCCTTGGACAGCTCCTACGAGCAGTACTTC. V is TRBV6-6 and J is TRBJ2-7; D perhaps matches TRBD1 (6 bases). The V gene lost 0 bases and the J gene lost 0 bases, with 9 bases spanning the gap. Per the germline V gene, CDR1 is MNHNY and CDR2 is SVGAGI (reference sequence). CDR3 length equals 15 residues.

The CDR3 protein is CASSFWQPNTEAFF. CDR3 DNA sequence: TGTGCCAGCAGTTTCTGGCAGCCGAACACTGAAGCTTTCTTT. The chain combines TRBV28 with TRBJ1-1, with unresolved D. The CDR3 has 14 residues. Germline loops: CDR1 MDHEN, CDR2 SYDVKM. V lost 3 bases and J lost 1, with 9 bases in between.

The rearrangement joins TRBV4-1 to TRBJ1-3, with a tentative D call TRBD1 (6 bases). The CDR3 loop spans 13 amino acids. CDR1 is MGHRA and CDR2 is YSYEKL in the germline V gene. V lost 1 base, J lost 7 bases, and 8 bases lay in between. CDR3 in amino acids: CASSQVTGNTIYF. For the CDR3, the DNA is TGCGCCAGCAGCCAAGTTACAGGGAACACCATATATTTT.

The rearrangement joins TRBV27 to TRBJ1-1; D might be TRBD1 (6 bases). CDR1 MNHEY and CDR2 SMNVEV come from the germline V gene (reference sequence). This CDR3 contains 15 residues. V was shortened by 5 bases and J by 1 base, with 14 bases between the two germline ends. CDR3 nucleotides: TGTGCCAGCAGTCTCCGGACAGCGAGGAACACTGAAGCTTTCTTT. As protein: CASSLRTARNTEAFF.

The rearrangement links TRBV2 to TRBJ2-1, with 8 positions matching TRBD2. Germline CDR1 is SNHLY and CDR2 is FYNNEI. The CDR3 has 15 amino acids. J gave up 7 bases and V 7 bases, and 12 bases lay outside the gene matches. The CDR3 region is CASIPGGGDLNEQFF. Written as DNA, the CDR3 is TGTGCCAGCATCCCCGGGGGGGGCGATTTGAATGAGCAGTTCTTC.

CDR3 bases: TGTGCCAGCAGCCAACAGGGGGCCACTCTTAGGGGTGAGCAGTTCTTC. This codes for CASSQQGATLRGEQFF. This chain joins TRBV4-2 and TRBJ2-1, with 8 bases aligning to TRBD1. V dropped 2 bases and J dropped 9; count of bases not matched to a gene: 12. Germline-derived CDR1 and CDR2 are LGHNA and YNFKEQ. The CDR3 totals 16 residues.

This clone has only one observation. The chain links TRBV5-5 to TRBJ2-7; D is possibly TRBD2 (6 bases). The germline V gene has CDR1 SGHKS and CDR2 YYEKEE (reference sequence). This CDR3 region has 14 residues. V lost 0 bases to trimming and J lost 9 bases, with 16 bases between them. The CDR3 nucleotides read TGTGCCAGCAGCTTGGAAACTAGCCCCTGGGGGCAGTACTTC. It specifies CASSLETSPWGQYF.

The rearrangement uses TRBV6-4 and TRBJ2-2; D gene uncertain. The ends were cut back, 2 bases at V and 7 bases at J, with 5 bases in the middle. The CDR3 runs 12 residues. In germline, CDR1 is MRHNA, CDR2 SNTAGT. The CDR3, as DNA: TGTGCCAGCAGTGACCAAGGCGGGGAGCTGTTTTTT. Protein product: CASSDQGGELFF.

In its sample, this clone was seen once. The genes are TRBV7-9 and TRBJ1-5; D is perhaps TRBD1 (5 bases). The CDR3 has 18 residues. V was clipped by 3 bases and J by 3 bases, with 21 bases between them. Germline V gives CDR1 SEHNR, CDR2 FQNEAQ (reference sequence). The CDR3 spells CASSLGGFGFQDNQPQHF. The CDR3 DNA reads as TGTGCCAGCAGCTTGGGGGGGTTTGGGTTCCAAGACAATCAGCCCCAGCATTTT.

The CDR3 spells CASSLMRGPTTDTQYF. In DNA, the CDR3 is TGTGCCAGCAGCTTAATGAGGGGGCCGACCACAGATACGCAGTATTTT. V and J are TRBV7-9 and TRBJ2-3; 7 bases fit TRBD1. Germline-derived CDR1 and CDR2 are SEHNR and FQNEAQ (reference sequence). The J segment lost 2 bases and the V segment lost 2 bases, leaving 7 bases of the junction unmatched. This CDR3 region has 16 residues.

The chain carries TRBV14 and TRBJ2-7; D is unclear. Germline V gene data show CDR1 as SGHDN and CDR2 as FVKESK. The CDR3 length is 11 residues. With 4 bases removed from V and 5 bases from J, the gap between germline ends came to 6 bases. The CDR3 spells CASSRVDEQYF. In nucleotides, the CDR3 is TGTGCCAGCAGCCGGGTAGACGAGCAGTACTTC. The full variable domain, with the rest looked up from reference TRBV14 and TRBJ2-7, is EAGVTQFPSHSVIEKGQTVTLRCDPISGHDNLYWYRRVMGKEIKFLLHFVKESKQDESGMPNNRFLAERTGGTYSTLKVQPAELEDSGVYFCASSRVDEQYFGPGTRLTVT.

This chain links TRBV11-2 with TRBJ2-7; 9 bases agree with TRBD2. CDR3 length: 14 amino acids. Germline V CDR1 and CDR2: SGHAT, FQNNGV. Trimming removed 3 bases from V and 2 bases from J; junction bases left unmatched: 2. The CDR3 is CASSFGTSTYEQYF. The CDR3 DNA follows: TGTGCCAGCAGCTTCGGGACTAGCACCTACGAGCAGTACTTC.

This clone has a single count. V and J are TRBV11-1 and TRBJ2-7; a weak D match, TRBD1 (5 bases). V lost 4 bases and J 7 bases, leaving 11 bases between the germline ends. The CDR3 length is 12 residues. Germline CDR1 is SGHAT and CDR2 is FQDESV (reference sequence). CDR3 region: CASSSGFQEQYF. The CDR3 DNA reads TGTGCCAGCAGCTCAGGGTTCCAGGAGCAGTACTTC.

In its sample, this clone was seen once. The chain recombines TRBV9 with TRBJ2-7; 9 bases fit TRBD1. V dropped 4 bases and J dropped 0; count of bases not matched to a gene: 8. There are 16 residues in the CDR3. CDR1 is SGDLS, CDR2 YYNGEE, per germline. For the CDR3, the DNA is TGTGCCAGCAGCCCCGGGACAGGGATGAGCTCCTACGAGCAGTACTTC. Amino acids: CASSPGTGMSSYEQYF.

This sequence joins TRBV30 and TRBJ1-4, with D unclear. Per the germline V gene, CDR1 is GTSNPN and CDR2 is SVGIG (reference sequence). The CDR3 has 17 amino acids. Trimming left V 8 bases short and J 0 bases short, with 22 bases between. This CDR3 is CARFWGAVDTTNEKLFF. Here the CDR3 DNA reads TGTGCCCGTTTCTGGGGAGCAGTTGATACAACTAATGAAAAACTGTTTTTT.

The chain combines TRBV6-5 with TRBJ2-5; D unclear. V lost 0 bases and J lost 7, with 15 bases in between. Germline CDR1 reads MNHEY; CDR2 reads SVGAGI. The CDR3 extends over 15 amino acids. Here the CDR3 reads CASSYSDGPSRTQYF. The CDR3 region has the DNA TGTGCCAGCAGTTACTCGGACGGTCCTTCGAGGACCCAGTACTTC.

The CDR3 loop is CASSQQDQGGYEQYF. CDR3 sequence (DNA): TGCGCCAGCAGCCAGCAAGATCAGGGGGGTTACGAGCAGTACTTC. V is TRBV4-1 and J is TRBJ2-7; D possibly corresponds to TRBD1 (7 bases). Germline CDR1 reads MGHRA; CDR2 reads YSYEKL. The V end lost 3 bases, the J end lost 4 bases, and 16 bases lay between the germline ends. This CDR3 comprises 15 residues.

V gene TRBV19 combines with J gene TRBJ1-1, with TRBD1 matching 9 bases. The CDR3 contains 15 residues. Germline trimming cut 3 bases from V and 3 bases from J; bases unmatched to any gene: 5. CDR1 is LNHDA, CDR2 SQIVND, per germline (reference sequence). Here the CDR3 DNA reads TGTGCCAGTAGTATGTCACAGGGGGCAGACACTGAAGCTTTCTTT. It encodes CASSMSQGADTEAFF.

The V gene is TRBV6-1, the J gene TRBJ1-2, with D perhaps TRBD1 (5 bases). The CDR3 has 16 residues. Trimming left V 2 bases short and J 2 bases short, with 15 bases between. The germline V gene encodes CDR1 MNHNS and CDR2 SASEGT. This CDR3 reads CASSEYLLSGNYGYTF. For the CDR3, the DNA is TGTGCCAGCAGTGAATATCTGCTCTCAGGGAACTATGGCTACACCTTC.

The CDR3, as DNA: TGTGCCAGCAGTTACTCTCTTCCCGGGGGGGCAGATACGCAGTATTTT. Translated, it gives CASSYSLPGGADTQYF. The chain carries TRBV6-5 and TRBJ2-3; TRBD2 matches at 8 bases. V lost 0 bases to trimming and J lost 4 bases; unmatched junction nucleotides: 6. CDR3 length: 16 residues. Per the germline V gene, CDR1 is MNHEY and CDR2 is SVGAGI.

The chain recombines TRBV7-9 with TRBJ2-7; D remains ambiguous. V lost 4 bases, J lost 0 bases, and 7 bases lay in between. CDR1 and CDR2 from the germline V gene are SEHNR and FQNEAQ (reference sequence). The length of the CDR3 is 13 residues. The DNA of the CDR3 is TGTGCCAGCAGCTACGCCAGCTCCTACGAGCAGTACTTC. Translating it yields CASSYASSYEQYF.

This clone was detected only a few times. The chain couples TRBV19 to TRBJ1-1; no clear D gene. Germline CDR1 is LNHDA and CDR2 is SQIVND (reference sequence). V was trimmed by 0 bases and J by 0 bases, leaving 8 bases between them. CDR3 length equals 15 residues. For the CDR3, the DNA is TGTGCCAGTAGTATAGAGCATAATATGAACACTGAAGCTTTCTTT. Protein: CASSIEHNMNTEAFF. Full variable domain (missing parts from reference TRBV19 and TRBJ1-1): DGGITQSPKYLFRKEGQNVTLSCEQNLNHDAMYWYRQDPGQGLRLIYYSQIVNDFQKGDIAEGYSVSREKKESFPLTVTSAQKNPTAFYLCASSIEHNMNTEAFFGQGTRLTVV.

By sample fraction, this clone is medium-sized (0.01 to 0.1%). V and J are TRBV7-9 and TRBJ2-2; 9 nucleotides match TRBD2. Losses at the gene ends were 4 bases for V and 6 bases for J; bases not matched to a gene: 9. This CDR3 spans 16 amino acids. From germline, CDR1 is SEHNR and CDR2 FQNEAQ (reference sequence). The CDR3: CASSSLPGLASGELFF. The CDR3 DNA follows: TGTGCCAGCAGCTCCCTCCCGGGACTAGCCTCCGGGGAGCTGTTTTTT. Looking up the rest from reference TRBV7-9 and TRBJ2-2 gives the full variable domain: DTGVSQNPRHKITKRGQNVTFRCDPISEHNRLYWYRQTLGQGPEFLTYFQNEAQLEKSRLLSDRFSAERPKGSFSTLEIQRTEQGDSAMYLCASSSLPGLASGELFFGEGSRLTVL.

The rearrangement links TRBV7-2 to TRBJ2-7, with D perhaps being TRBD1 or TRBD2 (5 bases each). Trimming pared 5 bases from V and 0 bases from J, leaving 17 bases between. This CDR3 has 16 amino acids. The germline CDR1 and CDR2 sequences are SGHTA and FQGNSA. The CDR3 DNA reads TGTGCCAGCAGCCCCGATCCGGGACGGATCTCCTACGAGCAGTACTTC. Residues: CASSPDPGRISYEQYF.